This entry describes one TCR beta chain. Being one base from a much bigger clone, this may be a read error. The time point was: newly diagnosed GD, antithyroid drugs for less than 3 months. Making the TCR library involved RNA that had been extracted from PBMCs. This sample stems from a study of regulatory T cells in long-lasting Graves disease. Arm-PCR of CDR3 regions and iRepertoire HTBI primers were used to build TCR beta libraries. Via MiXCR, TCRdb re-called the multiplex PCR reads, giving one row per CDR3 protein. The table lists over 300,000 distinct CDR3 sequences, 15% to 18% of them singletons, with roughly 20% in the top ten. In germline, CDR1 is SGHNT, CDR2 YENEEA. The V end was cut by 5 bases, the J end by 2 bases, with 5 bases between. The CDR3 is made up of 12 amino acids.

This sequence was found in a female donor with Graves disease. The sample in question was peripheral blood mononuclear cells (PBMCs), obtained at new diagnosis, from a patient treated with antithyroid drugs. The V gene is TRBV11-3, the J gene TRBJ2-3; D is uncertain. The DNA for the CDR3 is TGTGCCAGCAGCGACCACACAGATACGCAGTATTTT. Translated, it gives CASSDHTDTQYF.